The entry that follows covers one TCR beta chain sequence. Its antigen is still unknown. This specimen belongs to a study of cytomegalovirus exposure and HLA in healthy donors. Study conclusions and caveats: The authors listed 150 to 200 TCR beta chains as cytomegalovirus-associated. In vitro testing confirmed a few CMV-associated chains as specific for CMV antigens. With high specificity and sensitivity, the classifier reportedly diagnosed cytomegalovirus status.

60 Vbeta and 13 Jbeta primers were used in PCR. The data were produced by immunoSEQ multiplex PCR, yet TCRdb's version contains in-frame clones alone and is incomplete. The sample lists 150,000 to 250,000 clones, around 76% occurring once. This receptor was identified in a man aged 25-45 years in good health and CMV-seronegative. The specimen sequenced was PBMCs.

Here the CDR3 reads CASSLWASGFSDTQYF. The CDR3 bases are TGTGCCAGCAGTTTATGGGCTAGCGGGTTTTCAGATACGCAGTATTTT. J is TRBJ2-3 and V is TRBV28, with 8 bases that match TRBD2. The CDR3 totals 16 residues. The germline gives CDR1 MDHEN, CDR2 SYDVKM. J was trimmed by 4 bases and V by 0 bases; bases with no gene match: 6.